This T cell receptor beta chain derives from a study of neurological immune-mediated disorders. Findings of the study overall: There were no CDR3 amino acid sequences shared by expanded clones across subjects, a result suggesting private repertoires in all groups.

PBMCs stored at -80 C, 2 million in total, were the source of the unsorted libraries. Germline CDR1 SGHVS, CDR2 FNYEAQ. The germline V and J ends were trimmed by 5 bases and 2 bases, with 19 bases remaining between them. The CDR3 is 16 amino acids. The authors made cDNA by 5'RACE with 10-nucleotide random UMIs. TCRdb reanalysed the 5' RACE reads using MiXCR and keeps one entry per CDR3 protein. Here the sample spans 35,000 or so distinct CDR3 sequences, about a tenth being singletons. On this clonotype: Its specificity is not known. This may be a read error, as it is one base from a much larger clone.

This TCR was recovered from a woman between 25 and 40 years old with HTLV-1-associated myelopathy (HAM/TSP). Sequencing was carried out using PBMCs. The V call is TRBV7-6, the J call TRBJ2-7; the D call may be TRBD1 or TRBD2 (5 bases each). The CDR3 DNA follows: TGTGCCAGCAGCCCGACCGCCGGGACCGTCACCTACGAGCAGTACTTC. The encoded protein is CASSPTAGTVTYEQYF.